These T cell receptor beta chains were read from a single sample in a study of siplizumab effects on memory and regulatory T cells. TCRdb keeps only in-frame clones here, not all; method: immunoSEQ multiplex PCR. The table includes some 81,000 clones, around 95% detected once. The sequenced sample was CD8+ T cells sorted from blood. These receptors were collected from a human donor in good health. CDR3s include the opening cysteine and the closing phenylalanine or tryptophan. D genes are given only for firm matches. Clone size is not always given. Where it is, it says once, few, many or a class for expanded clones.

>TRBV2|TRBD2|-|TRBJ2-4
CASSDLAGEGTKNIQYF
TGTGCCAGCAGTGATCTAGCGGGAGAAGGGACCAAAAACATTCAGTACTTC
>TRBV6-4|TRBD2|-|TRBJ2-2
CASSRLAGDTGELFF
TGTGCCAGCAGCAGACTAGCGGGAGACACCGGGGAGCTGTTTTTT
>TRBV4-1|-|-|TRBJ2-7
CASSQDRGRSYEQYF
TGCGCCAGCAGCCAAGATAGGGGCAGATCCTACGAGCAGTACTTC
>TRBV13|-|-|TRBJ2-6
CASSVWGSGANVLTF
TGTGCCAGCAGCGTATGGGGGTCTGGGGCCAACGTCCTGACTTTC
>TRBV29-1|-|-|TRBJ2-2
CSVEDGGIHTGELFF
TGCAGCGTTGAAGATGGGGGGATACACACCGGGGAGCTGTTTTTT
>TRBV28|TRBD1|-|TRBJ2-7
CASSLPGTGVRSDEQYF
TGTGCCAGCAGTTTACCCGGGACAGGGGTCCGGTCAGACGAGCAGTACTTC
>TRBV4-1|-|-|TRBJ2-1
CASSQDPGPSYNEQFF
TGCGCCAGCAGCCAAGATCCGGGACCCAGCTACAATGAGCAGTTCTTC
>TRBV4-1|-|-|TRBJ1-1
CASSQDHAGTEAFF
TGCGCCAGCAGCCAAGATCACGCGGGTACTGAAGCTTTCTTT
>TRBV28|TRBD1|-|TRBJ1-1
CASSVQGESTEAFF
TGTGCCAGCAGTGTACAGGGGGAGAGCACTGAAGCTTTCTTT
>TRBV28|-|-|TRBJ2-2
CASGGAILLPGELFF
TGTGCCAGCGGTGGGGCCATACTACTCCCCGGGGAGCTGTTTTTT
>TRBV19|-|-|TRBJ2-5
CASSTYLTGFQETQYF
TGTGCCAGTAGTACATACTTAACAGGGTTCCAAGAGACCCAGTACTTC
>TRBV4-1|TRBD1|-|TRBJ1-6
CASSQARDRYSPLHF
TGCGCCAGCAGCCAAGCCCGGGACAGATATTCACCCCTCCACTTT
>TRBV5-4|TRBD2|once|TRBJ2-1
CASRRTRSENEQFF
TGTGCCAGCAGACGGACTAGGTCGGAGAATGAGCAGTTCTTC
>TRBV7-8|-|once|TRBJ1-1
CASSLAEQASAFF
TGTGCCAGCAGCTTAGCCGAACAGGCTTCGGCTTTCTTT
>TRBV7-3|-|once|TRBJ2-1
CASSLLANNYNEQFF
TGTGCCAGCAGCTTACTGGCTAACAACTACAATGAGCAGTTCTTC
>TRBV5-1|-|-|TRBJ2-7
CASSLELLLDEQYF
TGCGCCAGCAGCTTGGAACTCCTACTTGACGAGCAGTACTTC
>TRBV15|-|-|TRBJ2-5
CATSMAYQETQYF
TGTGCCACCAGCATGGCTTACCAAGAGACCCAGTACTTC
>TRBV27|-|-|TRBJ2-7
CASSLGVAYEQYF
TGTGCCAGCAGTTTAGGGGTCGCGTACGAGCAGTACTTC
>TRBV7-6|-|-|TRBJ1-5
CASSAGAGRNQPQHF
TGTGCCAGCAGTGCGGGGGCAGGACGCAATCAGCCCCAGCATTTT
>TRBV7-9|TRBD2|once|TRBJ2-3
CASSSTRLAGGLRFTQYF
TGTGCCAGCAGCTCCACCCGACTAGCGGGAGGCTTGCGGTTTACGCAGTATTTT
>TRBV11-2|-|-|TRBJ2-7
CASSLGVSYEQYF
TGTGCCAGCAGCTTAGGGGTAAGCTACGAGCAGTACTTC
>TRBV14|-|few|TRBJ1-5
CASSHGYNQPQHF
TGTGCCAGCAGCCATGGTTACAATCAGCCCCAGCATTTT
>TRBV7-8|TRBD2|-|TRBJ2-3
CASSLGSGSVADTQYF
TGTGCCAGCAGCTTAGGGAGCGGGAGCGTCGCAGATACGCAGTATTTT
>TRBV4-1|-|medium-sized|TRBJ1-1
CASSLPTNRDGNTEAFF
TGCGCCAGCAGCCTACCAACGAACAGGGACGGGAACACTGAAGCTTTCTTT